This TCR beta chain was identified during a study of vaccination and CD4 T cells after COVID-19. Study in general: Convalescent individuals exhibited SARS-CoV-2 positivity on nasal swab PCR, with nine or ten mild and one severe presentation.

Turning to this clonotype: Antigen unknown.

Trimming left V 3 bases short and J 4 bases short, with 9 bases between. In germline, CDR1 is SNHLY, CDR2 FYNNEI. This CDR3 spans 13 amino acids. Sequenced with the Oncomine TCR Beta short-read assay was DNA taken from cultured CD4+ T cells. One entry per CDR3 protein, called by TCRdb with MiXCR from the PCR reads. Of under 4,500 distinct CDR3 sequences listed, roughly 40% are singletons. Sample treatment: 10-day PBMC culture with coronavirus spike peptide pools or control peptides (ViraFEST assay). First, ViraFEST expanded antigen-specific T cells with peptide pools, and next it sequenced the TCRs. Once cultured approximately nine days, CD4+ T cells underwent isolation by negative selection.

This receptor was identified in a human donor who had recovered from COVID-19. The chain combines TRBV2 with TRBJ1-2; D may be TRBD1 (6 bases). The material sequenced was CD4+ T cells from blood, cultured in vitro. CDR3 protein: CASSEDRPYGYTF. CDR3 nucleotide sequence: TGTGCCAGCAGTGAGGACAGACCCTATGGCTACACCTTC.